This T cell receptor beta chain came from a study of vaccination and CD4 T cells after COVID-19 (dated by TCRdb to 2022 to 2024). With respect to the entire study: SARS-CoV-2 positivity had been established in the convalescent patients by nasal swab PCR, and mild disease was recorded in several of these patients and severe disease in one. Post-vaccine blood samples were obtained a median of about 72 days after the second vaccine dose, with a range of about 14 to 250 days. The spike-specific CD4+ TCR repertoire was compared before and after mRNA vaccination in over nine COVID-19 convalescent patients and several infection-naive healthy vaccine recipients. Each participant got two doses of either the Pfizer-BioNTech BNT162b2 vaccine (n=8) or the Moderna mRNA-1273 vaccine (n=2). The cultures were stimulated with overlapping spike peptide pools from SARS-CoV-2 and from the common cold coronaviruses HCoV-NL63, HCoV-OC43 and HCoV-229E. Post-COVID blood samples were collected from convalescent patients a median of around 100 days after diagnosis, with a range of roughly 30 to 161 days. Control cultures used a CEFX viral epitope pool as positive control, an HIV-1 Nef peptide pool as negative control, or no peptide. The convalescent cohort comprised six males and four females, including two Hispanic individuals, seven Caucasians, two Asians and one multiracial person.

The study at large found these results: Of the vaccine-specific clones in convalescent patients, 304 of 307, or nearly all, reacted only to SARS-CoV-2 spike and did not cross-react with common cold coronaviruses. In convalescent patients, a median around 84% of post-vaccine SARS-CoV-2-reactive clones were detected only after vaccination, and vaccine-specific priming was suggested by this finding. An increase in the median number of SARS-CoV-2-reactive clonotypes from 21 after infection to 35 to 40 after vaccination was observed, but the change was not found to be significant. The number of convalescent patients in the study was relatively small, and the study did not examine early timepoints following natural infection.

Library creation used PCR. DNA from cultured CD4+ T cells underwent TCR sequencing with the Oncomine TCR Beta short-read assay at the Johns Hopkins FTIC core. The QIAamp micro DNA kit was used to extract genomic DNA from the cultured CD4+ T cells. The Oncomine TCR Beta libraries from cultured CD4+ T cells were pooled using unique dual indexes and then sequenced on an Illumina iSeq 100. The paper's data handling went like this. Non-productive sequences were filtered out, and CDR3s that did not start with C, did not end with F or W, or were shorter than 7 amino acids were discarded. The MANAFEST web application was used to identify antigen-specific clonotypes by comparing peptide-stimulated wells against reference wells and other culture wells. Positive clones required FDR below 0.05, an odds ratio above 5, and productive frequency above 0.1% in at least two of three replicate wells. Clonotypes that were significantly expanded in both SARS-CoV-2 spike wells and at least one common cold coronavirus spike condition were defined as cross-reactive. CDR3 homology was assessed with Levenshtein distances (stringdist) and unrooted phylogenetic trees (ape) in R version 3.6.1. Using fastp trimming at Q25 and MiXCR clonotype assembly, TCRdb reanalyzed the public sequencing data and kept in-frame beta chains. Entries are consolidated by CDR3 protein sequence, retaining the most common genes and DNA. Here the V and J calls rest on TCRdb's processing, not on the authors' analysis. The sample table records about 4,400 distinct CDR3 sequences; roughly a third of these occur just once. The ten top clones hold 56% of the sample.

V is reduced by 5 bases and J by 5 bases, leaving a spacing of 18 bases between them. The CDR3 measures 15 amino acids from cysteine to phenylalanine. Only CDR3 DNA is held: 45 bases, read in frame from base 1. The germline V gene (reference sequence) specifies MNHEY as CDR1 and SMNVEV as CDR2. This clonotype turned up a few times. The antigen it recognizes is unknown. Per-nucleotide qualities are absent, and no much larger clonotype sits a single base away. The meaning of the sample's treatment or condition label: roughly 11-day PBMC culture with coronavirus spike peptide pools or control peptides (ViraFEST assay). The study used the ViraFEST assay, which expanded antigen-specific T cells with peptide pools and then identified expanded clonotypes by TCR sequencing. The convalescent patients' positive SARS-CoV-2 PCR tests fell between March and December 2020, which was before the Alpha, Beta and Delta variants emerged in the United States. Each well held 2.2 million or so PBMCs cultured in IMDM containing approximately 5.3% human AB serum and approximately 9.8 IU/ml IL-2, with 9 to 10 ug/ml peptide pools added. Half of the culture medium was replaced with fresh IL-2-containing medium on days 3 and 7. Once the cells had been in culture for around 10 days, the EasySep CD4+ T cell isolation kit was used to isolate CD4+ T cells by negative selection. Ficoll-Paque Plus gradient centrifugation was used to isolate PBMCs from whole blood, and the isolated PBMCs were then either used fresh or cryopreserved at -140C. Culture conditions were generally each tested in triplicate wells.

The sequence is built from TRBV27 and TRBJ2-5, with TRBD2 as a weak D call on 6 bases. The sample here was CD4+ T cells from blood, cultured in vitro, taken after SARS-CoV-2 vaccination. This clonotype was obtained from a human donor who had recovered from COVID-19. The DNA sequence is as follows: TGTGCCAGCAGTCCAAAGGGGACTGGGGGGGAGACCCAGTACTTC. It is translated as CASSPKGTGGETQYF.